This TCR beta chain was recovered during a study of blood T cell repertoires in COVID-19. The CDR3 has 14 amino acids. Germline V gene sequence: CDR1 SNHLY, CDR2 FYNNEI. Trimming took off 4 bases at V and 3 bases at J, with 10 bases between the two ends. The data were produced by immunoSEQ multiplex PCR, yet TCRdb's version contains in-frame clones alone and is incomplete. The repertoire has 230,000 or so clones, 86% of them found once; the top ten carry 3% to 4.5%. The chain joins TRBV2 to TRBJ1-5; possibly TRBD1 for D (6 bases). The specimen was PBMCs or T cells enriched from blood (not recorded which). The clonotype originates from a woman aged 40 to 50 with acute COVID-19. The CDR3 here is CASSVDRNNQPQHF. In nucleotides, the CDR3 is TGTGCCAGCAGTGTGGACAGAAACAATCAGCCCCAGCATTTT.